The present TCR beta chain was sequenced within a study of OX40 agonist ivuxolimab in advanced cancers. Study context: The drug used for patients, ivuxolimab, was an agonistic anti-OX40 (CD134) antibody. Findings and limits, study-wide: Relative to CD4+ cells, CD8+ T cells on average had more expanded clones.

This CDR3 contains 14 residues. CDR1 and CDR2 from the germline V gene are LNHDA and SQIVND (reference sequence). V was cut by 7 bases and J by 7 bases, with 17 bases left in between. Prior autoimmune disease or systemic immunosuppression barred patients. Note on this clone: What it binds is unknown.

Assay: immunoSEQ multiplex PCR; the TCRdb copy retains only in-frame clones and omits some. The data hold approximately 31,000 clones, with around 90% observed a single time. The sequenced sample was CD4+ or CD8+ T cells sorted from blood, obtained in a trial of the OX40 agonist ivuxolimab. The receptor was derived from an adult with an advanced solid tumor such as melanoma, head and neck, liver or kidney cancer. The J gene is TRBJ1-5, the V gene TRBV19; tentative D call: TRBD1 (5 bases). The DNA of the CDR3 is TGTGCCAGTACTCGACAGACTGATCTACAGCCCCAGCATTTT. It encodes CASTRQTDLQPQHF.